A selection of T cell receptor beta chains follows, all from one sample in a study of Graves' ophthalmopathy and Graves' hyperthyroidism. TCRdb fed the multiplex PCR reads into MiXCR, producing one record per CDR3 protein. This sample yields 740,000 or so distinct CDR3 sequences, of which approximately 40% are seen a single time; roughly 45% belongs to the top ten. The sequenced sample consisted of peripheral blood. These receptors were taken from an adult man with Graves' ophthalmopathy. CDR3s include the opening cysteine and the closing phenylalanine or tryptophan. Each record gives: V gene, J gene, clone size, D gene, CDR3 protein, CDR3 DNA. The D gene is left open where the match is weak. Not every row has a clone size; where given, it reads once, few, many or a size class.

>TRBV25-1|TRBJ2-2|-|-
CASSSTARAGELFF
TGTGCCAGCAGTTCGACCGCACGCGCCGGGGAGCTGTTTTTT
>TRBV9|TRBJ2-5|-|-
CASSPDVTQETQYF
TGTGCCAGCAGCCCCGACGTGACCCAAGAGACCCAGTACTTC
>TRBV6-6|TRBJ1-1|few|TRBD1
CASSTQGVNTEAFF
TGTGCCAGCAGTACACAGGGGGTGAACACTGAAGCTTTCTTT
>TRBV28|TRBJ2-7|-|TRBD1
CASRGETGPYEQYF
TGTGCCAGCAGGGGGGAGACAGGGCCCTACGAGCAGTACTTC
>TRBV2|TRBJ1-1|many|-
CASSNIAEAFF
TGTGCCAGCAGCAACATTGCCGAAGCTTTCTTT
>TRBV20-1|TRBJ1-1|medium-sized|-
CSVGTVTEAFF
TGCAGTGTGGGGACGGTGACTGAAGCTTTCTTT
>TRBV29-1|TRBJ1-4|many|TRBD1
CSVEGGTGRNEKLFF
TGCAGCGTTGAAGGGGGGACAGGGCGTAATGAAAAACTGTTTTTT
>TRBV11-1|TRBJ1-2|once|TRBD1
CASSSSGTGYGYTF
TGTGCCAGCTCATCTTCCGGGACAGGCTATGGCTACACCTTC
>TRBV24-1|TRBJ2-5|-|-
CASSAGAGQETQYF
TGTGCCAGCAGTGCCGGAGCCGGCCAAGAGACCCAGTACTTC
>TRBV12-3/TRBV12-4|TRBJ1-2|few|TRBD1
CASSEEGAQGYGYTF
TGTGCCAGCAGTGAGGAGGGGGCGCAGGGCTATGGCTACACCTTC
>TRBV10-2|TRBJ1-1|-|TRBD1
CASSESGEGATEAFF
TGCGCCAGCAGTGAGTCAGGGGAGGGGGCCACTGAAGCTTTCTTT
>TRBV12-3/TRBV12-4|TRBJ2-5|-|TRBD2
CASSGLGTSGKETQYF
TGTGCCAGCAGTGGACTTGGGACTAGCGGGAAAGAGACCCAGTACTTC
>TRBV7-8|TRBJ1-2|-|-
CARAAGFYGYTF
TGTGCTAGAGCGGCGGGATTCTATGGCTACACCTTC
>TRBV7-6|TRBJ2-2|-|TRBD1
CASSLFDAGQGVAGELFF
TGTGCCAGCAGCTTATTTGATGCGGGACAGGGAGTGGCCGGGGAGCTGTTTTTT
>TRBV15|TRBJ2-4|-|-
CATSSLTGGEAKNIQYF
TGTGCCACCAGCAGCCTTACTGGCGGGGAAGCCAAAAACATTCAGTACTTC
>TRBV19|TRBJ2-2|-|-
CASSMGPGVGELFF
TGTGCCAGTAGTATGGGCCCGGGTGTCGGGGAGCTGTTTTTT
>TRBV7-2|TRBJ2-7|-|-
CASSLVRSEQYF
TGTGCCAGCAGCTTAGTTCGTAGCGAGCAGTACTTC
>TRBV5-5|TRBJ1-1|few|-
CASSLYQGLMNTEAFF
TGTGCCAGCAGCTTGTACCAGGGGCTTATGAACACTGAAGCTTTCTTT
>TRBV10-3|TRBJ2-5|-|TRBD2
CASSYLAGDLAREAQYF
TGTGCCAGCAGTTACTTAGCGGGAGATCTCGCCCGTGAGGCCCAGTACTTC
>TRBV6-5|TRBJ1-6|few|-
CASSLRRYSSPLHF
TGTGCCAGCAGTTTACGTCGGTACTCCTCACCCCTCCACTTT
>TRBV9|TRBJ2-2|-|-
CASSPRDLNTGELFF
TGTGCCAGCAGCCCTCGGGACCTGAACACCGGGGAGCTGTTTTTT
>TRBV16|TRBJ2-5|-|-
CASSSPIADQETQYF
TGTGCCAGCAGCTCCCCAATAGCGGACCAAGAGACCCAGTACTTC
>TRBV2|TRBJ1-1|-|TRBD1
CASRVLDRGLTTEAFF
TGTGCCAGCAGAGTATTAGACAGGGGACTAACCACTGAAGCTTTCTTT